This TCR beta chain was captured by sequencing in a study of cytomegalovirus exposure and HLA in healthy donors (TCRdb year 2017). Study-wide context: In an earlier analysis of 587 of the donors, 276 Gb of sequence data and approximately 120 million unique TCR beta sequences from 180 million or so T cells were reported. In an earlier analysis of roughly 600 of the donors, high-throughput TCR beta sequencing was used to judge whether each TCR beta V gene segment behaved as functional or pseudogenic. Because of strong linkage in the cohort, five DR-DQ haplotypes were treated as single units for association and clustering. Alongside the repertoire data, information on donor age, sex, ethnicity and CMV serostatus was compiled. Typing coverage differed by locus: A, B, C, DRB1 and DQB1 were typed in roughly 629-630 donors, DQA1 in 522, DPA1 in 600 to 610, and DPB1 in just under 490. Around 300 gigabases of sequencing data and tens of millions of unique TCR sequences were included in an early release covering several hundred HLA-typed donors. Along with the roughly 670-subject first cohort, a separate validation cohort of over a hundred different subjects was used. To study patterns of TCR occurrence, a later analysis re-analyzed previously published TCR beta repertoires from 700 or so donors and added high-resolution HLA genotyping. The study was designed to test whether signatures of past pathogen exposure could be identified by cataloging public T cell receptors. Genome-wide SNP genotypes for about three fifths of the roughly 670 donors were used in a later genetic analysis, which treated that subset as a discovery cohort. To predict cytomegalovirus infection status, the study brought together high-throughput TCR immunosequencing, statistical association of individual TCRs with disease status, and machine learning. All discovery cohort repertoires had been generated using a single sequencing platform. On average, about 240,000 unique TCR beta nucleotide sequences were sequenced per donor among some 420 genotyped donors of the cohort, with roughly 18% of those sequences being non-productive. Class I and class II HLA loci were covered by the typing at four-digit resolution. Of the 300 to 500 genotyped donors, 75% to 85% were placed in the genetic ancestry cluster associated with self-reported Caucasian donors. The study profiled the T cell repertoires of about 720 subjects by immunosequencing and related them to cytomegalovirus serostatus. In the later analysis, no new phenotypic data were used to find candidate immune exposures; instead, reliance was placed on TCR beta sequences and their occurrence across donors.

The cohort was made up of 500 to 850 healthy bone marrow donors. At the time of sampling, every cohort member was nominally healthy, though immune exposures that went unrecorded were likely present. The donor tested CMV seropositive, placing the donor among the 250 to 300 seropositive members of the cohort. Every donor gave a peripheral blood sample, and the peripheral blood mononuclear cells from that sample were used for TCR beta sequencing. The Qiagen DNeasy Blood Extraction Kit was used to extract genomic DNA from the blood cell samples. The full study reports these points: In both the original and validation cohorts, the classifier was reported to diagnose cytomegalovirus status with high specificity and sensitivity. In a later analysis, over 15,000 TCR beta sequences were associated with specific HLA alleles at a false discovery rate of 0.05. For the cohort, immune exposure information was limited to CMV serostatus. A later analysis found that TCR association rates varied across HLA loci, with DRB1 alleles showing the most associated TCRs and HLA-C alleles the fewest. A cluster of highly shared sequence variants was judged likely to be a technical artifact of the sequencing pipeline. Correlated functional status among segregating V segments might be attributable to linkage disequilibrium, but an unknown experimental factor could not be ruled out. Because the 87-base-pair reads could not distinguish some IMGT-functional V segments, including TRBV6-2 and TRBV6-3, those segments were excluded. Most CMV-associated TCR beta chains appeared to be HLA-restricted in a later analysis, and the HLA associations seemed to be driven largely by CMV exposure. Most TCR sequences were observed very rarely across donors, whereas some public TCRs were present in many individuals. Compared with the approximately 710-donor mean, donors in an Asian-associated ancestry cluster had fewer N-insertions in productive TCRs, according to a later genetic analysis. When HLA alleles, especially DR and DQ, strongly co-occurred, TCR associations were difficult to assign to individual alleles. The earlier analysis of 450 to 700 of the donors excluded some 15 rarely observed V segments, including chromosome 9 orphons, because counts were too low. A further reported finding was that TCR beta sequences accurately predicted the HLA-A and HLA-B alleles for most subjects in the first cohort. A few of the identified cytomegalovirus-associated TCR beta chains were confirmed in vitro to be specific for cytomegalovirus antigens. An association between a missense DCLRE1C variant and V-gene and J-gene trimming of TCR beta chains was found in a later genetic analysis and replicated in an independent cohort. Because some donors lacked HLA typing at each locus, the association tests relied only on the typed subset. Broadly in line with IMGT annotations, most TCR beta V segments showed up in productive rearrangements about 87% or about 30% of the time in an earlier analysis of under 700 of the donors. A later analysis found that HLA-associated TCR beta chains were more clonally expanded and had lower generation probabilities than equally common non-associated chains. A later analysis reported that several top co-occurrence clusters appeared linked to parvovirus B19, influenza, CMV and Epstein-Barr virus. The study listed approximately 150 TCR beta chains as associated with cytomegalovirus. The presence/absence analyses assumed that sequencing depth was roughly uniform across donors, and that assumption may not be true. According to the authors, the approach could potentially be generalized to other disease states and immunological phenotypes. Only TCR beta chains were sequenced in this cohort, and the absence of alpha or paired-chain data limited detectable features.

The library was produced with the immunoSEQ multiplex PCR assay. The multiplex PCR relied on a mix of 60 forward primers for TCR Vbeta segments and 13 reverse primers for TCR Jbeta segments. The CDR3 region of rearranged TCR beta genes was amplified from genomic DNA by a multiplex PCR assay. The amplified TCR beta libraries were sequenced on the Illumina HiSeq System as 87-base-pair reads. Per the source publication's procedure: A later analysis tallied around 87 million unique TCR beta chains across the 666 repertoires, and some 10 million of those chains were shared by two or more donors. Raw reads were error-corrected and collapsed into unique sequences with a nearest-neighbor algorithm that merged closely related sequences to remove PCR and sequencing errors. To assign V, D and J gene segments, CDR3 sequences were aligned to IMGT reference sequences. Each retained sequence needed at least a six-nucleotide match to both a V gene segment and a J gene segment. Rearrangements were classified as productive when the CDR3 lacked stop codons and remained in frame with V and J, and all other rearrangements were classified as non-productive. Following IMGT convention, CDR3 was defined as the stretch from the second conserved V-encoded cysteine to the conserved J-encoded phenylalanine. In an earlier analysis of around 600 of the donors, sequences lacking an unambiguous match to a single V gene segment were excluded. In an earlier analysis of roughly 500 of the donors, V segments were called functional above 56.7% productive rearrangements and were called segregating when the between-donor standard deviation exceeded 5%. A statistical classification framework was built to diagnose cytomegalovirus status from the catalog of TCR beta chain sequences. In a later analysis, V and J genes were assigned by comparing TCR nucleotide sequences against IMGT/GENE-DB human TR gene sequences. In a later analysis, CDR3 sequences and most-parsimonious VDJ recombination scenarios were assigned using the TCRdist pipeline. In a later analysis, each TCR beta chain was defined by its CDR3 amino acid sequence together with its V-gene family, and reads without a unique V-gene family were excluded. A later analysis removed roughly 590 highly shared, low-generation-probability nucleotide sequences to deal with suspected cross-contamination and a sequencing artifact. In a later analysis, a clonal expansion index was calculated for each public chain from normalized within-repertoire ranks of inferred template counts. A later analysis computed generation probabilities with a VDJ recombination model fitted to out-of-frame rearrangements, and checked the results against IGoR. In a later analysis, hypergeometric tests were used to score TCR-TCR, TCR-HLA and TCR-CMV co-occurrence, with a repertoire-size bias correction applied to TCR pairs. A later analysis estimated false discovery rates by permuting HLA or CMV assignments 20 times. In a later analysis, co-occurring TCRs were grouped with DBSCAN, and TCRdist sequence similarity was added when clustering was performed within HLA-allele-positive subsets. Repertoires with fewer than 30,000 or more than 120,000 public chains, plus five repertoires with anomalous nucleotide sharing, were excluded from co-occurrence clustering. The immuneACCESS repertoire file appears here via TCRdb, limited to in-frame rearrangements. These files lack a portion of the clones; in checked studies, under half of the deficit traces to unresolved V genes, and the cause of the others is not known. V and J calls and clone size are given by that table; D and trimming were obtained from the DNA. The sample table holds 80,000 or so clones, of which about 9.5% were seen once. The ten largest clones capture more than 20% of the sample.

This clone was recorded a few times. Its antigen remains unidentified. No qualities accompany the bases; no much larger clone lies one base away. Compared with germline, V lacks 7 bases and J lacks 8 bases; bases without a gene match: 6. From its cysteine to its phenylalanine, the CDR3 spans 13 amino acids. The only DNA kept is the CDR3, 39 bases in frame from the first base. From a lookup of the germline V gene, CDR1 and CDR2 are MNHEY and SVGAGI. The chain was built from TRBV6-5 and TRBJ2-1; TRBD1 agrees with 9 junctional bases. This receptor was obtained from a man in his 60s in good health and CMV-seropositive. The sequenced sample was PBMCs. The nucleotides are TGTGCCAGCACCCCACAGGGGGCGGATGAGCAGTTCTTC. Translated, it reads CASTPQGADEQFF.